The clone carrying this T cell receptor beta chain came up a few times. This sample is part of a study of blood T cells in healthy people across ages. Primers used in a second PCR of about 7 to 12 cycles were a sample-barcoded 5' primer and a J-beta primer mix. MiXCR, run by TCRdb on the 5' RACE reads, gives a single entry per CDR3 protein. Found here are approximately 1.5 million distinct CDR3 sequences, roughly 32% of them singletons; the top ten hold about 11%. Sequencing input: blood. The TCR sequence derives from a woman aged 25 to 39 in good health.

CDR3 sequence: CASSQLLLTRDNEQFF. The CDR3 region has the DNA TGCGCCAGCAGCCAACTCCTCTTAACCAGGGACAATGAGCAGTTCTTC. V is TRBV4-1 and J is TRBJ2-1; maybe TRBD1 (5 bases). The V end was cut by 2 bases, the J end by 5 bases, with 16 bases between. This CDR3 comprises 16 residues. The V gene's germline CDR1 is MGHRA and CDR2 YSYEKL.